This paragraph reports one T cell receptor (beta chain). The data belong to a study of T cells expressing NK-cell markers. Making the TCR beta cDNA relied on 5'RACE template switching with UMIs. From its re-call of the 5' RACE reads, TCRdb lists each CDR3 protein once, without DNA. The specimen's table records 140,000 or so distinct CDR3 sequences. The CDR3 is made up of 16 amino acids. The germline gives CDR1 MNHEY, CDR2 SMNVEV (reference sequence). The sequencing sample was made of blood T cells: a sorted CD56 or NKG2C T cell subset, CD4+ or CD8+ T cells, or bulk PBMC T cells (not recorded which). This receptor was obtained from a young man in good health. The V gene is TRBV27, the J gene TRBJ2-3; there is no DNA to check the TCRdb D call of TRBD1. The CDR3 region is CASSLSAAQSTDTQYF.